This TCR beta chain came from a study of cytomegalovirus exposure and HLA in healthy donors. Study findings and constraints: 150 or so TCR beta chains were listed as cytomegalovirus-associated. Among TCR sequences, most were rare, though some public TCRs appeared in many donors. Cytomegalovirus status was reportedly diagnosed by the classifier with high sensitivity and specificity.

The CDR3 covers 17 residues. V trimming: 5 bases; J trimming: 1 base; junction bases outside the gene matches: 9. The germline gives CDR1 SGHAT, CDR2 FQNNGV. The donors were members of the validation cohort comprising roughly 130 subjects, separate from the approximately 700-subject first cohort. The assay was immunoSEQ multiplex PCR, and TCRdb's table has in-frame clones only and misses some. The sample lists fewer than 85,000 clones, roughly 95% occurring once. A note on this clone: Its antigen remains unknown.

The chain has TRBV11-2 and TRBJ2-2; 8 bases line up with TRBD2. This receptor was obtained from a woman between 18 and 29 years old in good health and CMV-seronegative. Sequencing used PBMCs. The CDR3 nucleotides read TGTGCCAGCAGCCCCCTCCCCGCGGGAGGGAACACCGGGGAGCTGTTTTTT. Protein: CASSPLPAGGNTGELFF.